The entry that follows covers one T cell receptor beta chain sequence. Its specificity is unknown. Built from TCR beta cDNA, the libraries had unique molecular identifiers in them. A single record per CDR3 protein comes from TCRdb applying MiXCR to the PCR reads. Among over 150,000 distinct CDR3 sequences listed, over 25% were seen once. The entry originates in a study of post-analysis software for immune sequencing data. Overall study context: Recorded subtypes: relapsing-remitting, secondary progressive, progressive-relapsing; some patients unannotated. Study conclusions and caveats: Controls' normalized Chao1 diversity significantly exceeded that of multiple sclerosis patients. Included in a set of roughly 5 TRBV segments more frequent in patients than controls were TRBV5-6, TRBV5-1 and TRBV20-1. Samples made in the same batch grouped tightly together by F measure.

This CDR3 contains 17 residues. Germline assignment: CDR1 LNHNV and CDR2 YYDKDF (reference sequence). The V gene lost 3 bases and the J gene lost 0 bases, with 15 bases spanning the gap. The TCR originated in a girl aged 10-17 years with multiple sclerosis. Source material: blood. This sequence joins TRBV15 and TRBJ1-3; unclear D gene. This CDR3 is CATSSSRTVFSGNTIYF. CDR3 nucleotide sequence: TGTGCCACCAGCAGTAGCCGAACTGTTTTCTCTGGAAACACCATATATTTT. Complete variable domain (other parts from reference TRBV15 and TRBJ1-3): DAMVIQNPRYQVTQFGKPVTLSCSQTLNHNVMYWYQQKSSQAPKLLFHYYDKDFNNEADTPDNFQSRRPNTSFCFLDIRSPGLGDTAMYLCATSSSRTVFSGNTIYFGEGSWLTVV.